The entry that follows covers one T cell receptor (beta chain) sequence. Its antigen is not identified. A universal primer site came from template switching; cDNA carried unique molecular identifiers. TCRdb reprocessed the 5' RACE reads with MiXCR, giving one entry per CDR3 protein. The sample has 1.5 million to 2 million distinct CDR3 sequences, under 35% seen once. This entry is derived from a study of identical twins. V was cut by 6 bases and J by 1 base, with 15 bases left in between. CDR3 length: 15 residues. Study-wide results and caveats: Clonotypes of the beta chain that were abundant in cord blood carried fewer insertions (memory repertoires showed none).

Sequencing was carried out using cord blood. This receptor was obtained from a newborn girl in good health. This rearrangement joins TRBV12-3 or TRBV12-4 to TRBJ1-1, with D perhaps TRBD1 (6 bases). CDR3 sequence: CASRHDRIWNTEAFF. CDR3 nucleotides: TGTGCCAGCAGGCACGACAGGATATGGAACACTGAAGCTTTCTTT.